Listed below are T cell receptor beta chains from one sample, sequenced in a study of post-analysis software for immune sequencing data. One entry per CDR3 protein results from TCRdb running MiXCR on the PCR reads. The sample lists some 240,000 distinct CDR3 sequences, about 38% occurring once. Sequenced material: blood. All receptors derive from a girl between 5 and 17 years old with multiple sclerosis. Each CDR3 is given with its conserved first and last residue. D genes are given only for firm matches. Rows give clone size only sometimes, using once, few, many, or a class for an expanded clone.

cdr3_nt | cdr3_aa | d_call | v_call | cdr3_length | clone_size | j_call
TGTGCCAGCAGTCCAGGTTTGGGCACCAATGAGCAGTTCTTC | CASSPGLGTNEQFF | NA | TRBV11-2 | 14 | many | TRBJ2-1
TGTGCCAGCAGCCAAGAGACAGGGATTGGTGGCTACACCTTC | CASSQETGIGGYTF | TRBD1 | TRBV4-2 | 14 | many | TRBJ1-2
TGTGCCAGCAGCCGCGGGACAGCTACCTACGAGCAGTACTTC | CASSRGTATYEQYF | NA | TRBV6-2/TRBV6-3 | 14 | many | TRBJ2-7
TGCAGTGCTCGGGACACCGATGGGGAATACGAGCAGTACTTC | CSARDTDGEYEQYF | NA | TRBV20-1 | 14 | NA | TRBJ2-7
TGTGCCAGCAGTTTAGCAACGGTCGGCGTCCAAGAGACCCAGTACTTC | CASSLATVGVQETQYF | NA | TRBV12-3/TRBV12-4 | 16 | many | TRBJ2-5
TGCAGTGTCTGGACAGGCGATAGCAATCAGCCCCAGCATTTT | CSVWTGDSNQPQHF | TRBD1 | TRBV20-1 | 14 | many | TRBJ1-5
TGTGCCAGCATTGGGGGCAGGGGCACTGAAGCTTTCTTT | CASIGGRGTEAFF | NA | TRBV2 | 13 | few | TRBJ1-1
TGCGCCAGCAGTCGAGCGGCAGAGACCCAGTACTTC | CASSRAAETQYF | NA | TRBV5-1 | 12 | many | TRBJ2-5
TGCGCCAGCAGCTCCGGATTCCAAGAGACCCAGTACTTC | CASSSGFQETQYF | NA | TRBV5-1 | 13 | many | TRBJ2-5
TGCGCCAGCGCCGGCCAAAACCGCCCTGAAGCTTTCTTT | CASAGQNRPEAFF | NA | TRBV4-1 | 13 | few | TRBJ1-1
TGTGCCAGCAGCTCGTACAGGGGAAGGAGCTATGGCTACACCTTC | CASSSYRGRSYGYTF | TRBD1 | TRBV7-2 | 15 | many | TRBJ1-2
TGCAGTGCTACCCCATCCCTGACGTTAGGTGAGCAGTTCTTC | CSATPSLTLGEQFF | NA | TRBV20-1 | 14 | many | TRBJ2-1
TGCAGCTTTATGCCCCCTTTTTTCAATGAGCAGTTCTTC | CSFMPPFFNEQFF | NA | TRBV20-1 | 13 | many | TRBJ2-1
TGTGCCAGCAGCCTTTATAGGGGACAGTCATTATACAATGAGCAGTTCTTC | CASSLYRGQSLYNEQFF | TRBD1 | TRBV28 | 17 | NA | TRBJ2-1
TGTGCCAGCAGTGAAGAGCGGGGGAAACTGTTTTTT | CASSEERGKLFF | NA | TRBV2 | 12 | NA | TRBJ1-4
TGTGCCAGCAGGGAACAGGACACCAGTTCACCCCTCCACTTT | CASREQDTSSPLHF | NA | TRBV6-5 | 14 | NA | TRBJ1-6
TGCACCAGCAGCTTGGGGGACTCCAGGGAGACCCAGTACTTC | CTSSLGDSRETQYF | NA | TRBV5-1 | 14 | NA | TRBJ2-5
TGTGCCAGCAGTTTCCTCCCCGGACAGGGTGAGCCTGAAGCTTTCTTT | CASSFLPGQGEPEAFF | TRBD1 | TRBV6-6 | 16 | once | TRBJ1-1
TGTGTCAGCAGCTTAAGGGAGGGGCGGGACACAGGTACGCAGTATTTT | CVSSLREGRDTGTQYF | NA | TRBV7-9 | 16 | NA | TRBJ2-3
TGTGCCAGCAGCCTAGGGCAGGAAAATCAGCCCCAGCATTTT | CASSLGQENQPQHF | NA | TRBV12-3/TRBV12-4 | 14 | many | TRBJ1-5
TGTGCCAGCAGCGCCGGGACTAGCGGAAACATTCAGTACTTC | CASSAGTSGNIQYF | TRBD2 | TRBV9 | 14 | many | TRBJ2-4
TGTGCCAGCAGCCCAGAGGGGACTAGCGGGAGAGGGGGGGGGACAGATACGCAGTATTTT | CASSPEGTSGRGGGTDTQYF | TRBD2 | TRBV7-3 | 20 | many | TRBJ2-3
TGCAGCGTTCAAGGACTAGCGGGAGCCTACAATGAGCAGTTCTTC | CSVQGLAGAYNEQFF | TRBD2 | TRBV29-1 | 15 | NA | TRBJ2-1
TGTGCCAGCAGCTTCCTGGCGGGAGGGCGCGAGCAGTTCTTC | CASSFLAGGREQFF | TRBD2 | TRBV7-2 | 14 | many | TRBJ2-1
TGTGCCAGCAGCTTGCTGGGTGAGCAGTTCTTC | CASSLLGEQFF | NA | TRBV7-2 | 11 | many | TRBJ2-1
TGCGCCAGCAGCTTGGGGGCTAGCGGGCACTACGAGCAGTACTTC | CASSLGASGHYEQYF | TRBD2 | TRBV5-1 | 15 | many | TRBJ2-7
TGCAGCGTTGAACGGTCAGGGGGTAACGGCTATGGCTACACCTTC | CSVERSGGNGYGYTF | TRBD1 | TRBV29-1 | 15 | many | TRBJ1-2
TGTGCCAGCAGCTTGCCAGGGATCGGCTACACCTTC | CASSLPGIGYTF | NA | TRBV5-6 | 12 | many | TRBJ1-2
TGCGCCAGCAGCCAAGCCCTGGTAGCGGGGGATGGGCAGTTCTTC | CASSQALVAGDGQFF | TRBD2 | TRBV4-1 | 15 | NA | TRBJ2-1
TGCAGTGCTAGAGATGGTGCGGGGGGCGTTGAAAAACTGTTTTTT | CSARDGAGGVEKLFF | NA | TRBV20-1 | 15 | few | TRBJ1-4
TGCAGTGCTAGTGGAGATTTGGGACAGGCAATCATGAACACTGAAGCTTTCTTT | CSASGDLGQAIMNTEAFF | TRBD1 | TRBV20-1 | 18 | many | TRBJ1-1
TGTGCCAGCAGCTTAGTCCCGGATGAGCAGTTCTTC | CASSLVPDEQFF | NA | TRBV7-9 | 12 | NA | TRBJ2-1
TGCGCCAGCAGCGAGTTTCAGAGCACAGATACGCAGTATTTT | CASSEFQSTDTQYF | NA | TRBV5-1 | 14 | many | TRBJ2-3
TGTGCCAGCAGCACCAGTCAAGTCCCCGATACGCAGTATTTT | CASSTSQVPDTQYF | NA | TRBV6-4 | 14 | many | TRBJ2-3
TGTGCCAGCAGTTACTCGATGGCTAGCGGAACCTACGAGCAGTACTTC | CASSYSMASGTYEQYF | TRBD2 | TRBV6-6 | 16 | NA | TRBJ2-7
TGTGCCAGCTCAGAGACCGCGGGAGTGGCAGATACGCAGTATTTT | CASSETAGVADTQYF | TRBD2 | TRBV9 | 15 | many | TRBJ2-3
TGTGCCAGCAGTCTAATCACTTCAGGGGAGGATACGCAGTATTTT | CASSLITSGEDTQYF | NA | TRBV28 | 15 | once | TRBJ2-3
TGTGCCAGCAGCTTAGTCGGGACACGAGGGAACGAGCAGTACTTC | CASSLVGTRGNEQYF | NA | TRBV7-2 | 15 | once | TRBJ2-7
TGTGCCAGCAGTCCAACCCTAGCGGGGGGTAATGAGCAGTTCTTC | CASSPTLAGGNEQFF | TRBD2 | TRBV7-8 | 15 | NA | TRBJ2-1
TGTGCCAGCAGCCCACCGGACGGCGCTTATGGCTACACCTTC | CASSPPDGAYGYTF | NA | TRBV7-2 | 14 | NA | TRBJ1-2
TGTGCCAGCAGCTTAACGTTACTAGCGGGAGCCGGAGATACGCAGTATTTT | CASSLTLLAGAGDTQYF | TRBD2 | TRBV7-3 | 17 | NA | TRBJ2-3
TGTGCCAGCAGCCAAAGACAGGGCACAGATACGCAGTATTTT | CASSQRQGTDTQYF | NA | TRBV3-1 | 14 | many | TRBJ2-3
TGCAGCGTGCCCGGGGCAGCAGGGATTATTGGTGAGCAGTTCTTC | CSVPGAAGIIGEQFF | NA | TRBV29-1 | 15 | NA | TRBJ2-1
TGTGCCAGCAGCTTCCTACTTCCCAACACTGAAGCTTTCTTT | CASSFLLPNTEAFF | NA | TRBV5-6 | 14 | many | TRBJ1-1
TGTGCCAGCAGTCCAGCCGACGCCGGGGGGGAGACCCAGTACTTC | CASSPADAGGETQYF | TRBD2 | TRBV6-1 | 15 | many | TRBJ2-5
TGCAGTGCTAGTACCCTATTAGGCGGGTCTAGCTCCTACAATGAGCAGTTCTTC | CSASTLLGGSSSYNEQFF | NA | TRBV20-1 | 18 | many | TRBJ2-1
TGTGCCAGGAAGACGGGACAGGGGGAGTCCTACGAGCAGTACTTC | CARKTGQGESYEQYF | TRBD1 | TRBV6-8 | 15 | NA | TRBJ2-7
TGTGCCAGCAGCCCCGGGACTAGCGGGAGGGATGAGCAGTTCTTC | CASSPGTSGRDEQFF | TRBD2 | TRBV5-5 | 15 | many | TRBJ2-1
TGTGCCAGCAGCGCTTCGGGACGACCTTACACGGAGCAGTTCTTC | CASSASGRPYTEQFF | NA | TRBV27 | 15 | many | TRBJ2-1
TGTGCCAGCAGTTCCCAACAGACAGGGAGCGGCAATGAGCAGTTCTTC | CASSSQQTGSGNEQFF | TRBD1 | TRBV25-1 | 16 | many | TRBJ2-1